The source of this TCR beta chain is a study of blood T cell repertoires in COVID-19. TCRdb keeps only in-frame clones here, not all; method: immunoSEQ multiplex PCR. The sample contains approximately 42,000 clones, roughly 73% of which appear only once. On this clone itself: Distinct nucleotide sequences in the sample also encode this CDR3.

The receptor was derived from an elderly man with acute or convalescent COVID-19. The sample was peripheral blood.

This CDR3 reads CASSPSSGTYNEQFF. CDR3 sequence (DNA): TGTGCCAGCAGCCCATCCAGCGGGACCTACAATGAGCAGTTCTTC. V gene TRBV11-3 combines with J gene TRBJ2-1; 7 nucleotides align to TRBD2. The J segment lost 2 bases and the V segment lost 5 bases, leaving 6 bases of the junction unmatched. Looked up from germline, CDR1 is SGHNT and CDR2 is YENEEA. The CDR3 extends over 15 amino acids.